These 24 T cell receptor beta chains were sequenced from one sample in a study of blood T cells in healthy people across ages (dated by TCRdb to the mid-2010s). The library was prepared using 5' RACE. A second roughly 7 to 11 cycle PCR used a sample-barcoded 5' primer and a J-beta primer mix. In-frame beta chains were kept once TCRdb had trimmed the public reads at Q25 with fastp and called clones with MiXCR. For every CDR3 protein sequence, its rows merge into one entry that carries the most common genes and DNA. The sample table contains 1.8 million or so distinct CDR3 sequences; only one count was recorded for roughly two fifths of them. The top ten hold under 25% of the sample. The sample comprised blood. The receptors originated from a human donor in good health.

As regards this clonotype: Just one base apart from a much larger clone, this may be a read error. The rearrangement links TRBV29-1 to TRBJ2-6; D gene unclear. CDR3 length: 13 amino acids. Looked up from germline, CDR1 is SQVTM and CDR2 is ANQGSEA. CDR3 residues: CSVFLSGTNVLTF. DNA for the CDR3: TGCAGCGTTTTCCTCTCTGGGACCAACGTCCTGACTTTC. The entire variable domain, with the rest obtained from reference TRBV29-1 and TRBJ2-6, is as follows: SAVISQKPSRDICQRGTSLTIQCQVDSQVTMMFWYRQQPGQSLTLIATANQGSEATYESGFVIDKFPISRPNLTFSTLTVSNMSPEDSSIYLCSVFLSGTNVLTFGAGSRLTVL.

The chain's CDR3 is CSVEGQVSQETQYF. Written as DNA, the CDR3 is TGCAGCGTTGAAGGACAGGTATCACAAGAGACCCAGTACTTC. The chain is built from TRBV29-1 and TRBJ2-5; TRBD1 is a possible D gene (6 bases). Trimming removed 1 base from V and 2 bases from J, with 11 bases in between. The CDR3 spans 14 residues. The germline V gene encodes CDR1 SQVTM and CDR2 ANQGSEA.

This clonotype was counted only a few times. The J gene is TRBJ1-2, the V gene TRBV12-5; possible D gene TRBD1, 5 bases. V was trimmed by 7 bases and J by 4 bases, leaving 10 bases between them. The germline gives CDR1 LGHNT, CDR2 FRNRAP. The CDR3 has 12 amino acids. The CDR3 bases are TGTGCTAGTGCCCCCGGGACCTATGGCTACACCTTC. This sequence encodes CASAPGTYGYTF.

This clonotype has a count of ten or more. J is TRBJ2-5 and V is TRBV20-1, with 7 bases matching TRBD1. J was trimmed by 7 bases and V by 3 bases; bases with no gene match: 2. The CDR3 is 11 residues long. The germline V gene has CDR1 DFQATT and CDR2 SNEGSKA (reference sequence). CDR3: CSASKGATQYF. The CDR3 DNA follows: TGCAGTGCTAGCAAGGGGGCGACCCAGTACTTC.

This clonotype was detected ten times or more. This chain uses TRBV7-2 with TRBJ1-2, with no clear D. CDR3 length: 14 amino acids. Trimming stripped 3 bases from V and 2 bases from J, with 10 bases between. Per the germline V gene, CDR1 is SGHTA and CDR2 is FQGNSA. CDR3 nucleotide sequence: TGTGCCAGCAGCTTTGCGTCCGGGAACTATGGCTACACCTTC. It yields the protein CASSFASGNYGYTF.

As regards this clonotype: One end of the junction varies from germline; a read error may be responsible. This rearrangement joins TRBV29-1 to TRBJ2-1; D gene unclear. The CDR3 spans 13 residues. Germline CDR1 SQVTM, CDR2 ANQGSEA. The CDR3 loop is CSVKEVSYNGQFF. In nucleotides, the CDR3 is TGCAGCGTTAAGGAAGTCTCCTACAATGGGCAGTTCTTC.

This chain joins TRBV6-5 and TRBJ1-2; perhaps TRBD1 as D (6 bases). Germline assignment: CDR1 MNHEY and CDR2 SVGAGI. Trimming removed 0 bases at V and 4 bases at J, with 21 bases between. This CDR3 contains 18 residues. The CDR3 region has the DNA TGTGCCAGCAGTTACTCGATAGGGACACCTGAGGGAGGCTATGGCTACACCTTC. It translates to CASSYSIGTPEGGYGYTF.

This clonotype was counted between two and nine times. The genes are TRBV27 and TRBJ2-4; D is undetermined. The DNA end favors TRBJ2-7, so the J call may be wrong. Germline V CDR1 and CDR2: MNHEY, SMNVEV (reference sequence). The CDR3 consists of 14 residues. CDR3 loop: CASSLDGWNYEQYF. The DNA for the CDR3 is TGTGCCAGCAGTCTGGACGGGTGGAACTACGAGCAGTACTTC.

This clonotype was seen more than once but under ten times. This chain uses TRBV27 with TRBJ2-1, with TRBD1 matching 8 bases. With V trimmed by 3 bases and J by 12 bases, 10 bases remained unmatched. This CDR3 comprises 14 residues. Germline V gives CDR1 MNHEY, CDR2 SMNVEV (reference sequence). The DNA for the CDR3 is TGTGCCAGCAGTTTCATAGGACAGGGCGGAGGGCAGTTCTTC. Translated, it gives CASSFIGQGGGQFF.

In its sample, this clonotype was seen a few times. The chain recombines TRBV28 with TRBJ1-1; D is ambiguous. V was cut by 3 bases and J by 0 bases, with 8 bases left in between. This CDR3 comprises 14 residues. Germline CDR1 and CDR2: MDHEN and SYDVKM. The CDR3 sequence: CASSFEQLNTEAFF. As DNA, the CDR3 is TGTGCCAGCAGTTTTGAACAGTTGAACACTGAAGCTTTCTTT. Drawing the rest from reference TRBV28 and TRBJ1-1, the complete variable domain is DVKVTQSSRYLVKRTGEKVFLECVQDMDHENMFWYRQDPGLGLRLIYFSYDVKMKEKGDIPEGYSVSREKKERFSLILESASTNQTSMYLCASSFEQLNTEAFFGQGTRLTVV.

The chain employs TRBV29-1 and TRBJ1-1; possibly TRBD1 for D (6 bases). Germline V gives CDR1 SQVTM, CDR2 ANQGSEA. Deletions cut 7 bases from V and 4 bases from J, with 19 bases between. CDR3 length equals 14 residues. The CDR3 is CSAQPGEGGTEAFF. As DNA, the CDR3 is TGCAGCGCTCAACCAGGGGAGGGAGGCACTGAAGCTTTCTTT.

The V call is TRBV6-6, the J call TRBJ2-7; D perhaps matches TRBD2 (7 bases). Per the germline V gene, CDR1 is MNHNY and CDR2 is SVGAGI (reference sequence). The CDR3 contains 17 residues. V was clipped by 0 bases and J by 3 bases, with 18 bases between them. The CDR3 nucleotides are TGTGCCAGCAGTTACTCGAGAGGGGGGGCTGGAAGCTACGAGCAGTACTTC. Translation gives CASSYSRGGAGSYEQYF.

J is TRBJ2-5 and V is TRBV15, with 7 bases matching TRBD1. The J segment lost 3 bases and the V segment lost 4 bases, leaving 11 bases of the junction unmatched. The CDR3 runs 16 residues. In germline, CDR1 is LNHNV, CDR2 YYDKDF (reference sequence). The CDR3 DNA reads TGTGCCACCAGCAACCTCCTCGACAGGGACAAAGAGACCCAGTACTTC. It specifies CATSNLLDRDKETQYF.

The chain links TRBV4-1 to TRBJ2-3; 12 nucleotides match TRBD2. The CDR3 totals 16 residues. Germline V CDR1 and CDR2: MGHRA, YSYEKL. The V gene end was trimmed by 6 bases and the J gene end by 6 bases; junction bases not matched to a gene: 10. CDR3 in amino acids: CASRDLLAGGSDTQYF. The CDR3 coding sequence is TGCGCCAGCAGGGATCTACTAGCGGGGGGAAGTGATACGCAGTATTTT.

The CDR3 DNA is TGTGCCAGCAGTTACAGATTGGTGGCTAGCGGGGGGGCGGGTGTTCAGTTCTTC. Protein product: CASSYRLVASGGAGVQFF. The V call is TRBV6-5, the J call TRBJ2-1; 12 bases line up with TRBD2. The ends lost 2 bases at V and 13 bases at J; junction bases unmatched: 18. Looked up from germline, CDR1 is MNHEY and CDR2 is SVGAGI. The CDR3 length is 18 residues.

Concerning this clonotype: Sequence at one end of the junction differs from germline and may be a read error. V usage is TRBV27 and J usage is TRBJ2-7, with TRBD2 as a possible D gene (5 bases). The V gene's germline CDR1 is MNHEY and CDR2 SMNVEV (reference sequence). The CDR3 covers 14 residues. DNA for the CDR3: TGCGCCAGCAGTAAACGGGGATCTATCTACGAGCAGTACTTC. It specifies CASSKRGSIYEQYF.

The chain employs TRBV7-2 and TRBJ2-1, with 13 bases aligning to TRBD2. J was trimmed by 0 bases and V by 6 bases; bases with no gene match: 14. The CDR3 spans 20 residues. Germline CDR1 is SGHTA and CDR2 is FQGNSA. The CDR3 loop is CASRINRLAGGRGSYNEQFF. The CDR3 nucleotides are TGTGCCAGCAGGATAAACCGACTAGCGGGGGGCCGCGGCTCCTACAATGAGCAGTTCTTC.

The table lists this clonotype with a few counts. The chain links TRBV3-1 to TRBJ1-1, with a possible D match to TRBD1 (5 bases). Germline V CDR1 and CDR2: LGHDT, YNNKEL (reference sequence). V was clipped by 1 base and J by 4 bases, with 16 bases between them. The CDR3 is 16 amino acids. The CDR3 sequence: CASSQVRMDIGTEAFF. CDR3 nucleotide sequence: TGTGCCAGCAGCCAAGTTCGTATGGACATCGGCACTGAAGCTTTCTTT.

The rearrangement links TRBV5-1 to TRBJ2-3, with TRBD2 identical over 8 bases. The CDR3 has 17 residues. J was trimmed by 5 bases and V by 4 bases; bases with no gene match: 15. Germline CDR1 reads SGHRS; CDR2 reads YFSETQ. The CDR3 protein is CASSAHATGGAIDTQYF. As DNA, the CDR3 is TGCGCCAGCAGCGCCCACGCCACCGGGGGGGCGATAGATACGCAGTATTTT.

This clonotype has more than one count but fewer than ten. The chain carries TRBV5-1 and TRBJ2-1, with 9 bases aligning to TRBD2. Trimming cost V 1 base and J 8 bases; bases outside gene matches: 10. The germline gives CDR1 SGHRS, CDR2 YFSETQ. The length of the CDR3 is 16 residues. The CDR3 region has the DNA TGCGCCAGCAGCTTGTCGCGGGGGGGCGATTCGCATGAGCAGTTCTTC. It specifies CASSLSRGGDSHEQFF.

This sequence joins TRBV4-3 and TRBJ2-3; D may correspond to TRBD1 or TRBD2 (5 bases each). The CDR3 extends over 16 amino acids. V dropped 0 bases and J dropped 1 base, with 11 bases sitting between them. The germline V gene has CDR1 LGHNA and CDR2 YSLEER. This CDR3 is CASSQEGVIGTDTQYF. Written as DNA, the CDR3 is TGCGCCAGCAGCCAAGAGGGGGTGATTGGCACAGATACGCAGTATTTT.

This clonotype came up once. The chain employs TRBV14 and TRBJ2-2; D call uncertain. Germline V CDR1 and CDR2: SGHDN, FVKESK. The CDR3 totals 14 residues. The V and J ends lost 3 bases and 1 base respectively, with 6 bases between them. CDR3 sequence reads: CASSQRMNTGELFF. In DNA form, the CDR3 reads TGTGCCAGCAGCCAGAGGATGAACACCGGGGAGCTGTTTTTT.

Regarding this clonotype: The junction does not match germline at one end; this may be a read error. This chain uses TRBV6-1 with TRBJ2-5; 8 nucleotides align to TRBD1. CDR3 length equals 15 residues. From germline, CDR1 is MNHNS and CDR2 SASEGT. The CDR3 DNA follows: TGTGCCAGCAGGAAATATCGACAGGGGCAGGAGACCCGGTACTTC. Amino acid sequence: CASRKYRQGQETRYF.

The V gene is TRBV7-8, the J gene TRBJ2-1, with 8 bases matching TRBD2. Germline values: CDR1 SGHVS, CDR2 FQNEAQ. Trimming removed 4 bases from V and 5 bases from J; junction bases left unmatched: 13. The CDR3 covers 17 residues. The CDR3 sequence is CASSSLLGRRGDNEQFF. In nucleotides, the CDR3 is TGTGCCAGCAGCTCATTATTAGGTCGGCGGGGGGACAATGAGCAGTTCTTC.